The 18 T cell receptor beta chains below come from one sample, sequenced in a study of blood T cell repertoires in COVID-19. Assay used: immunoSEQ multiplex PCR; TCRdb lists only in-frame clones, some missing. Of about 240,000 clones in the sample, almost 85% are singletons; the top ten hold 4.5% to 5.5%. Sequencing input: peripheral blood. The receptors here all came from a man in his fifties with COVID-19, enrolled during active disease.

Here the CDR3 reads CASSEWVVQAGNTIYF. CDR3 coding DNA: TGTGCCAGCAGTGAATGGGTTGTTCAGGCTGGAAACACCATATATTTT. The chain links TRBV6-1 to TRBJ1-3; no definite D call. The CDR3 runs 16 residues. Germline CDR1 and CDR2: MNHNS and SASEGT. V lost 2 bases and J 2 bases, leaving 13 bases between the germline ends.

V gene TRBV2 combines with J gene TRBJ1-6; possible D gene TRBD1, 5 bases. The length of the CDR3 is 15 residues. Per the germline V gene, CDR1 is SNHLY and CDR2 is FYNNEI. Trimming removed 3 bases from V and 7 bases from J, with 13 bases in between. The CDR3 DNA is TGTGCCAGCAGTGATTTGGGGGGTGCAAATTCACCCCTCCACTTT. Protein sequence: CASSDLGGANSPLHF.

This clone appeared a single time. The V and J genes are TRBV5-1 and TRBJ2-3, with a weak D call TRBD2 (5 bases). V lost 0 bases and J 1 base, leaving 9 bases between the germline ends. Germline V gives CDR1 SGHRS, CDR2 YFSETQ. This CDR3 contains 15 residues. The CDR3, as DNA: TGCGCCAGCAGCTTGGGTAGCGTGGGCACAGATACGCAGTATTTT. Translated: CASSLGSVGTDTQYF. Complete variable domain (other parts from reference TRBV5-1 and TRBJ2-3): KAGVTQTPRYLIKTRGQQVTLSCSPISGHRSVSWYQQTPGQGLQFLFEYFSETQRNKGNFPGRFSGRQFSNSRSEMNVSTLELGDSALYLCASSLGSVGTDTQYFGPGTRLTVL.

The chain joins TRBV30 to TRBJ1-6, with a possible D match to TRBD1 (6 bases). With 2 bases removed from V and 4 bases from J, the gap between germline ends came to 12 bases. The CDR3 length is 15 residues. Looked up from germline, CDR1 is GTSNPN and CDR2 is SVGIG (reference sequence). The CDR3 sequence is CAWSSGVSYNSPLHF. The DNA for the CDR3 is TGTGCCTGGAGTTCAGGGGTATCGTATAATTCACCCCTCCACTTT.

This rearrangement joins TRBV7-9 to TRBJ1-1, with no clear D. Trimming shortened V by 5 bases and J by 0 bases, and 7 bases separated the two germline ends. Per germline, CDR1 SEHNR and CDR2 FQNEAQ (reference sequence). CDR3 length: 13 amino acids. The DNA for the CDR3 is TGTGCCAGCAGCCTTGAGGTGAACACTGAAGCTTTCTTT. Amino acids: CASSLEVNTEAFF.

V usage is TRBV4-2 and J usage is TRBJ1-5; 9 nucleotides agree with TRBD1. The trim removed 4 bases at V and 0 bases at J, leaving 7 bases unmatched. This CDR3 is 17 amino acids long. Germline V gene data show CDR1 as LGHNA and CDR2 as YNFKEQ. The CDR3 sequence: CASSPGTGIYSNQPQHF. CDR3 sequence (DNA): TGTGCCAGCAGCCCTGGGACAGGGATTTATAGCAATCAGCCCCAGCATTTT.

This clone is a singleton in its sample. This chain links TRBV6-5 with TRBJ2-3, with a tentative D call TRBD1 (5 bases). The CDR3 is 11 residues long. Germline lookup yields CDR1 MNHEY and CDR2 SVGAGI. V lost 7 bases, J lost 7 bases, and 9 bases lay in between. CDR3 loop: CASTRGNTQYF. CDR3 nucleotides: TGTGCCAGCACTAGGGGAAATACGCAGTATTTT.

Here the CDR3 DNA reads TGTGCCAGCAGCAAAGTTTCAGGGCAAGGGGAGACCCAGTACTTC. Amino acid sequence: CASSKVSGQGETQYF. V is TRBV21-1 and J is TRBJ2-5; the table names TRBD1, a call not compared with the DNA. TRBV21-1 constitutes a pseudogene. This CDR3 is built from 15 residues.

This chain uses TRBV18 with TRBJ1-6; TRBD1 aligns across 8 bases. Germline values: CDR1 KGHSH, CDR2 LQKENI. V shed 3 bases, J shed 7 bases, and the junction held 8 bases outside the gene matches. The CDR3 extends over 16 amino acids. The CDR3 nucleotides read TGTGCCAGCTCACCCGGGGACAGGAATAGGAATTCACCCCTCCACTTT. As protein: CASSPGDRNRNSPLHF.

V gene TRBV5-1 combines with J gene TRBJ2-5, with 10 nucleotides matching TRBD2. The V segment lost 1 base and the J segment 2 bases; nucleotides outside the gene matches: 5. The length of the CDR3 is 16 residues. Germline-derived CDR1 and CDR2 are SGHRS and YFSETQ. The CDR3 DNA follows: TGCGCCAGCAGCTTGTCCGGACTAGCGGCTCAAGAGACCCAGTACTTC. It yields the protein CASSLSGLAAQETQYF.

This clone has a single count. This sequence joins TRBV6-1 and TRBJ1-3, with a tentative D call TRBD1 (6 bases). Deletions cut 2 bases from V and 5 bases from J, with 22 bases between. Germline CDR1 and CDR2: MNHNS and SASEGT. The CDR3 is made up of 18 amino acids. CDR3 coding DNA: TGTGCCAGCAGTGAACGGCCCATGGTCGGGGGGCTGCGAAACACCATATATTTT. Protein: CASSERPMVGGLRNTIYF.

The chain recombines TRBV3-1 (or the pseudogene TRBV3-2) with TRBJ1-2; TRBD1 aligns across 7 bases. CDR1 is LGHDT, CDR2 YNNKEL, per germline (reference sequence). The V and J ends lost 2 bases and 7 bases, in that order; junction bases with no gene match: 4. The CDR3 runs to 13 residues. CDR3 bases: TGTGCCAGCAGCCAATCAAAGGGGGCTGGCTACACCTTC. Residues: CASSQSKGAGYTF.

This clone has just one count. The V call is TRBV4-1, the J call TRBJ1-5; D might be TRBD1 (5 bases). V was trimmed by 1 base and J by 2 bases, leaving 12 bases between them. CDR1 and CDR2 from the germline V gene are MGHRA and YSYEKL. This CDR3 contains 16 residues. The CDR3 loop reads CASSQVGVGGNQPQHF. As DNA, the CDR3 is TGCGCCAGCAGCCAAGTCGGAGTAGGGGGCAATCAGCCCCAGCATTTT.

This clone was observed a handful of times. The rearrangement joins TRBV18 to TRBJ2-2; 8 nucleotides line up with TRBD1. Germline lookup yields CDR1 KGHSH and CDR2 LQKENI. The CDR3 consists of 15 residues. V was clipped by 4 bases and J by 2 bases; unmatched bases: 3. CDR3 in amino acids: CASSLGQANTGELFF. The CDR3 region has the DNA TGTGCCAGCTCACTGGGACAGGCTAACACCGGGGAGCTGTTTTTT.

V is TRBV7-2 and J is TRBJ1-6; perhaps TRBD1 as D (5 bases). This CDR3 is built from 18 residues. CDR1 is SGHTA and CDR2 is FQGNSA in the germline V gene. V gave up 4 bases and J gave up 8 bases, with 24 bases separating them. The CDR3, as DNA: TGTGCCAGCAGCTCCCGGGGGGGAACAGCCACCTGGGATTCACCCCTCCACTTT. Translated: CASSSRGGTATWDSPLHF.

The chain combines TRBV5-1 with TRBJ2-2; 11 bases agree with TRBD2. Trimming took 3 bases from V and 6 from J; bases not matched to a gene: 10. In germline, CDR1 is SGHRS, CDR2 YFSETQ. The CDR3 contains 17 residues. The CDR3 protein is CASSSPRTSGYSGELFF. The CDR3 DNA is TGCGCCAGCAGCTCCCCCCGGACTAGCGGGTACTCCGGGGAGCTGTTTTTT.

This clone has just one count. The chain is built from TRBV29-1 and TRBJ2-5, with a weak D call TRBD2 (5 bases). Deletions cut 3 bases from V and 3 bases from J, with 11 bases between. Looked up from germline, CDR1 is SQVTM and CDR2 is ANQGSEA. This CDR3 spans 13 amino acids. The CDR3 coding sequence is TGCAGCGTTGAGCATACTAGGAAAGAGACCCAGTACTTC. This gives the protein CSVEHTRKETQYF.

The chain carries TRBV19 and TRBJ1-2; no reliable D call. V lost 2 bases and J lost 3, with 10 bases in between. This CDR3 spans 14 amino acids. Germline CDR1 is LNHDA and CDR2 is SQIVND (reference sequence). As DNA, the CDR3 is TGTGCCAGTAGTATACCGGGAGAGGACTATGGCTACACCTTC. Its protein product is CASSIPGEDYGYTF. Using reference TRBV19 and TRBJ1-2 for the parts outside the CDR3, the full variable domain is DGGITQSPKYLFRKEGQNVTLSCEQNLNHDAMYWYRQDPGQGLRLIYYSQIVNDFQKGDIAEGYSVSREKKESFPLTVTSAQKNPTAFYLCASSIPGEDYGYTFGSGTRLTVV.